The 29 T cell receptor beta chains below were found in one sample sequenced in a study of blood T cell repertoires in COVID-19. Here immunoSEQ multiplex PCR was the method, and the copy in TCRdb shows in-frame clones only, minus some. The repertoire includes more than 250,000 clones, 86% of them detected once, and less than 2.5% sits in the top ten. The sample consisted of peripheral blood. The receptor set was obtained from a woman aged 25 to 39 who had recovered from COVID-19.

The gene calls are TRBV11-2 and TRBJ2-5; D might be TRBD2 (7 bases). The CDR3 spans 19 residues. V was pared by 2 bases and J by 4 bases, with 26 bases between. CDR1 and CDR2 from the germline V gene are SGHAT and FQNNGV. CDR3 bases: TGTGCCAGCAGCTTACCTCCTCCTTTCTGGGGGGGGGCCTTAGAGACCCAGTACTTC. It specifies CASSLPPPFWGGALETQYF.

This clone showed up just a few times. The CDR3, as DNA: TGTGCCAGTAGTATTGGAGTCAATTCACCCCTCCACTTT. This codes for CASSIGVNSPLHF. V and J are TRBV19 and TRBJ1-6; unclear D gene. V lost 3 bases to trimming and J lost 7 bases, with 7 bases between them. Germline values: CDR1 LNHDA, CDR2 SQIVND (reference sequence). The CDR3 sequence is 13 residues long.

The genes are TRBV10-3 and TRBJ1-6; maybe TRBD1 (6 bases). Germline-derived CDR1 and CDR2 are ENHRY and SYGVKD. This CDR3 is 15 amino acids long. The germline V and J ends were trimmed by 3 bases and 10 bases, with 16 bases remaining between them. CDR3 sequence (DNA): TGTGCCATCAGTGACGGGAACAGGGAAAGATCACCCCTCCACTTT. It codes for CAISDGNRERSPLHF.

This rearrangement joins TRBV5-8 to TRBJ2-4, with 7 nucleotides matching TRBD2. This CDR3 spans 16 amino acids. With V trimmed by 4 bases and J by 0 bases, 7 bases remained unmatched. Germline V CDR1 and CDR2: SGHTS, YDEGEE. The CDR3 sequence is CASSPAGDVAKNIQYF. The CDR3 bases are TGTGCCAGCAGCCCCGCGGGAGACGTAGCCAAAAACATTCAGTACTTC.

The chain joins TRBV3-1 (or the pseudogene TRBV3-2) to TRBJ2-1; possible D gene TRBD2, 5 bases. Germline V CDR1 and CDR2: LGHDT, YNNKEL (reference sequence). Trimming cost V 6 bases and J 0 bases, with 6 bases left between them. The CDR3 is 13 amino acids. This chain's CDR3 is CASRGSSYNEQFF. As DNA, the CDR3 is TGTGCCAGCAGGGGGAGCTCCTACAATGAGCAGTTCTTC.

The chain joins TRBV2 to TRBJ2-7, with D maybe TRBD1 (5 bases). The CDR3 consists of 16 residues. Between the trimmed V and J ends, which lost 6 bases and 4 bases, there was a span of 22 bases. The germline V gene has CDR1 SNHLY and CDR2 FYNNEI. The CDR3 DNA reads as TGTGCCAGCAGGTCACAGTCAGGGTTATATGGGTACGAGCAGTACTTC. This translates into CASRSQSGLYGYEQYF.

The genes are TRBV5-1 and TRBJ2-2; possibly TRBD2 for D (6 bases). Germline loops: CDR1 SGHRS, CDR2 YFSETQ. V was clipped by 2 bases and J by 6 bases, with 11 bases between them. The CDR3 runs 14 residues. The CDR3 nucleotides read TGCGCCAGCAGCTTACGGGAGTCCCCCGGGGAGCTGTTTTTT. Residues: CASSLRESPGELFF.

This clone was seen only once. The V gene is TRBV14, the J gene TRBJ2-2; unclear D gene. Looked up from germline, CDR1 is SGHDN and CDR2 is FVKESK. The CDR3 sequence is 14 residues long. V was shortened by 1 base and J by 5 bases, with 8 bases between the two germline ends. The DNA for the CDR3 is TGTGCCAGCAGCCAAGTCTCCACAACCGGGGAGCTGTTTTTT. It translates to CASSQVSTTGELFF. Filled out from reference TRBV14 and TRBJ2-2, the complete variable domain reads EAGVTQFPSHSVIEKGQTVTLRCDPISGHDNLYWYRRVMGKEIKFLLHFVKESKQDESGMPNNRFLAERTGGTYSTLKVQPAELEDSGVYFCASSQVSTTGELFFGEGSRLTVL.

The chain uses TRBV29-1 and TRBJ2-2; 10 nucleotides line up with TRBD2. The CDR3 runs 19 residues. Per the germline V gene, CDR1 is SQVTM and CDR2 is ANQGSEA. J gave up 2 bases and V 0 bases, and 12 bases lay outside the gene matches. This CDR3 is CSVEDPASGSGGNTGELFF. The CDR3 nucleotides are TGCAGCGTTGAAGATCCGGCTAGCGGGAGCGGGGGAAACACCGGGGAGCTGTTTTTT.

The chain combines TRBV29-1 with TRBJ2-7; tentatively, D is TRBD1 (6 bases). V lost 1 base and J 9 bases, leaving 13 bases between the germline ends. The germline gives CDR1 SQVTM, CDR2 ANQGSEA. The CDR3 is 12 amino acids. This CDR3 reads CSVEVVGQRQYF. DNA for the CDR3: TGCAGCGTTGAAGTTGTCGGACAGAGGCAGTACTTC.

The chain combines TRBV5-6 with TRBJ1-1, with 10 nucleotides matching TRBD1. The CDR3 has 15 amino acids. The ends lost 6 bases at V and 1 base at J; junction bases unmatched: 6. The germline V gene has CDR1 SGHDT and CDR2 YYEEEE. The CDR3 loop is CASIYRDRGNTEAFF. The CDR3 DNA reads TGTGCCAGCATATACCGGGACAGGGGGAACACTGAAGCTTTCTTT.

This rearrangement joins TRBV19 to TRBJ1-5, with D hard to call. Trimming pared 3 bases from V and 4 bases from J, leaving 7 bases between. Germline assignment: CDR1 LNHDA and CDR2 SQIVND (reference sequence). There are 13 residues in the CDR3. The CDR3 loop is CASSITRNQPQHF. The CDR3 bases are TGTGCCAGTAGTATTACGAGGAATCAGCCCCAGCATTTT.

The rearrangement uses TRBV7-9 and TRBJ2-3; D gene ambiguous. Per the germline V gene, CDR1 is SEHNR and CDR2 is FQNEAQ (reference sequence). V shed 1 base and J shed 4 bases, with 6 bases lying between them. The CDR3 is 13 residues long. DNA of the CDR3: TGTGCCAGCAGCTTAGTCGCGTCAGATACGCAGTATTTT. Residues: CASSLVASDTQYF.

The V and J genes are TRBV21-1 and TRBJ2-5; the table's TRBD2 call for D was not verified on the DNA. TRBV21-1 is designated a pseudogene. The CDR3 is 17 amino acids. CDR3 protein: CASSKAGLAGAQETQYF. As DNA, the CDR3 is TGTGCCAGCAGCAAAGCCGGACTAGCGGGAGCGCAAGAGACCCAGTACTTC.

The CDR3 DNA follows: TGTGCCAGCAGTGAAGAGGGGACTACCCAGAATACGCAGTATTTT. Residues: CASSEEGTTQNTQYF. This rearrangement joins TRBV6-1 to TRBJ2-3; 7 bases match TRBD2. Trimming at V came to 1 base and at J to 7 bases, leaving 8 bases not matched to a gene. The CDR3 totals 15 residues. CDR1 is MNHNS and CDR2 is SASEGT in the germline V gene.

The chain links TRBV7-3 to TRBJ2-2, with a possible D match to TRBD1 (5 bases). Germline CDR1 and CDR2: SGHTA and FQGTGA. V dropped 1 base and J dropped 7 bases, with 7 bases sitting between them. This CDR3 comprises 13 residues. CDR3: CASSLRGYGELFF. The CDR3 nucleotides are TGTGCCAGCAGCTTAAGGGGCTACGGGGAGCTGTTTTTT.

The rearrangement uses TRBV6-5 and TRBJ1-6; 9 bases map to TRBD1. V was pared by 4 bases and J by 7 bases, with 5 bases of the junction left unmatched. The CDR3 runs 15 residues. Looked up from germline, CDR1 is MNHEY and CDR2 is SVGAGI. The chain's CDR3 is CASSLEDRGNSPLHF. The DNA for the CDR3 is TGTGCCAGCAGTTTAGAGGACAGGGGCAATTCACCCCTCCACTTT.

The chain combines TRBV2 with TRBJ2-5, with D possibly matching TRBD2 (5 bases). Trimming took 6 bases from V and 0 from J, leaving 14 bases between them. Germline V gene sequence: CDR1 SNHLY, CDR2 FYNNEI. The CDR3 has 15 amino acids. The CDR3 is CASSPPPSNQETQYF. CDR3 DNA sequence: TGTGCCAGCAGCCCACCTCCTAGCAACCAAGAGACCCAGTACTTC.

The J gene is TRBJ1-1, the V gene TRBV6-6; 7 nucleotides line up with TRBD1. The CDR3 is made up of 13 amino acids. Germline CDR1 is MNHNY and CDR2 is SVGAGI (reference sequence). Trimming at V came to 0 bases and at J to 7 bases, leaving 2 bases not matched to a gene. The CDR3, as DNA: TGTGCCAGCAGTTACTCCCCAGGGGGTGAAGCTTTCTTT. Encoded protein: CASSYSPGGEAFF.

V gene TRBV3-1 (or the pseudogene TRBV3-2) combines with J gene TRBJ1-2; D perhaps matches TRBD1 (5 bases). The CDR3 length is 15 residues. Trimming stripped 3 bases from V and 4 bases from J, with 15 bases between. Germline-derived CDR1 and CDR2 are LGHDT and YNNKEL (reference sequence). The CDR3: CASSQGLEAIYGYTF. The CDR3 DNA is TGTGCCAGCAGCCAGGGACTGGAGGCGATCTATGGCTACACCTTC.

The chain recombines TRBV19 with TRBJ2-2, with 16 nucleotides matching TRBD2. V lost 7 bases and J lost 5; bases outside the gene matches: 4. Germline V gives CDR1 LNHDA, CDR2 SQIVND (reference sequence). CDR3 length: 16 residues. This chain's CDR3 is CASTGTSGRATGELFF. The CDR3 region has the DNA TGTGCCAGTACTGGGACTAGCGGGAGGGCAACCGGGGAGCTGTTTTTT.

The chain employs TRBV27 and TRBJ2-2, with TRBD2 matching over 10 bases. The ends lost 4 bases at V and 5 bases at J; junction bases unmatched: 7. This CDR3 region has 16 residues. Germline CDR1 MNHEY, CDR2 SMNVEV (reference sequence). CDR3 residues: CASSSHLAGETGELFF. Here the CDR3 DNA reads TGTGCCAGCAGTTCTCATCTAGCGGGGGAGACCGGGGAGCTGTTTTTT.

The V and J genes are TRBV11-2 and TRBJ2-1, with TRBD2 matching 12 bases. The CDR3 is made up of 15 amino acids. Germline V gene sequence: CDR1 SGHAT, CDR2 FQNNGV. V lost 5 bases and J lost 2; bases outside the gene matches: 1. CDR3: CASSLAGGPYNEQFF. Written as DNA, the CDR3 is TGTGCCAGCAGCCTAGCGGGAGGGCCCTACAATGAGCAGTTCTTC.

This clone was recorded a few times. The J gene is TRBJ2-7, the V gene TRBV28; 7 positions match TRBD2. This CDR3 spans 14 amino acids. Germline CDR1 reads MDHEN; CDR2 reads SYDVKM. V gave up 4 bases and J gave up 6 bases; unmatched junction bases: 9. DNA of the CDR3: TGTGCCAGCAGTTCCCGGACTAGAAAGGTCGAGCAGTACTTC. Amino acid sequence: CASSSRTRKVEQYF.

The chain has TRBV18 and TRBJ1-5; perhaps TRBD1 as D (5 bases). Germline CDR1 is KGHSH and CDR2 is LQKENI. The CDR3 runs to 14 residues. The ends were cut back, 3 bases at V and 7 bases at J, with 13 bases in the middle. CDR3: CASSPVRGGQPQHF. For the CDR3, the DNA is TGTGCCAGCTCACCCGTGAGGGGAGGCCAGCCCCAGCATTTT. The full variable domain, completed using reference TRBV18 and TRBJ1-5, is NAGVMQNPRHLVRRRGQEARLRCSPMKGHSHVYWYRQLPEEGLKFMVYLQKENIIDESGMPKERFSAEFPKEGPSILRIQQVVRGDSAAYFCASSPVRGGQPQHFGDGTRLSIL.

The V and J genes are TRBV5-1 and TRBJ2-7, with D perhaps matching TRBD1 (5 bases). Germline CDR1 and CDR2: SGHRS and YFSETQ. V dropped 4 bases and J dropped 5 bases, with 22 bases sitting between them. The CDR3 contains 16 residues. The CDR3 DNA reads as TGCGCCAGCAGCCCGAGAAGAGTTGGGGCGCTGGACGAGCAGTACTTC. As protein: CASSPRRVGALDEQYF.

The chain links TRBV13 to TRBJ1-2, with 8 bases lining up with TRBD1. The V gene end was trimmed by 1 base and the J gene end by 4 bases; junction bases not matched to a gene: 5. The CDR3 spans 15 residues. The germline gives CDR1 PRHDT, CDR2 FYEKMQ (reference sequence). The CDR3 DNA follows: TGTGCCAGCAGCTTAGCCGCAGGGGGCTCCTATGGCTACACCTTC. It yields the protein CASSLAAGGSYGYTF. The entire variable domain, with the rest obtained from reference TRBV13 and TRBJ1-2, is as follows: AAGVIQSPRHLIKEKRETATLKCYPIPRHDTVYWYQQGPGQDPQFLISFYEKMQSDKGSIPDRFSAQQFSDYHSELNMSSLELGDSALYFCASSLAAGGSYGYTFGSGTRLTVV.

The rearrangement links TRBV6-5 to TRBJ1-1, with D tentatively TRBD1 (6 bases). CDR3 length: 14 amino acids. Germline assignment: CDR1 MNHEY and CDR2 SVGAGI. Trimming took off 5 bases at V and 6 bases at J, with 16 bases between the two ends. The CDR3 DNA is TGTGCCAGCAGTCCCGCCAGGGGAAGTTCTGAAGCTTTCTTT. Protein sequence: CASSPARGSSEAFF.

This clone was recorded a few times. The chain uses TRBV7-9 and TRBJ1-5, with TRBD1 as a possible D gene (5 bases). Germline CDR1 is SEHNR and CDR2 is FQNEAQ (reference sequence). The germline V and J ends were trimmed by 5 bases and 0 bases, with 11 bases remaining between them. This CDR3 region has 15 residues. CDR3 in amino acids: CASSAAGGSNQPQHF. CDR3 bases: TGTGCCAGCAGCGCCGCCGGGGGTAGCAATCAGCCCCAGCATTTT.